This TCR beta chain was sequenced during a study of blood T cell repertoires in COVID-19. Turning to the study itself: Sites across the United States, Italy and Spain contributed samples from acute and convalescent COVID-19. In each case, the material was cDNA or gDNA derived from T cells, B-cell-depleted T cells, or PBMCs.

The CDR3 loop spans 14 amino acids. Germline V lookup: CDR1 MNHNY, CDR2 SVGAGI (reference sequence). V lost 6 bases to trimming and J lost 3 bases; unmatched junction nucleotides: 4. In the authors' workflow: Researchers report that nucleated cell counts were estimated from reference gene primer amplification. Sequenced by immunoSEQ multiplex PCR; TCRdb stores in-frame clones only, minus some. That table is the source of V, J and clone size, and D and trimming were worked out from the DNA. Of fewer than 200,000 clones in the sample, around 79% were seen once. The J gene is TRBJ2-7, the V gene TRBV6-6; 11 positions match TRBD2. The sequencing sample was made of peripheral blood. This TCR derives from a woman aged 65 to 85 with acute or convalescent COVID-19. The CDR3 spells CASRLTSGSYEQYF. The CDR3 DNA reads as TGTGCCAGCAGACTCACTAGCGGGAGCTACGAGCAGTACTTC.